This T cell receptor (beta chain) is from a study of shared clonotypes between healthy human individuals. Study-wide context: Donor ages ranged 18 to 49 years: a couple of women, three men. Study outcomes and limitations: Sampling covered blood only; tissue repertoires likely differ.

As to this clone: The antigen is unknown.

The CDR3 consists of 14 residues. The germline V and J ends were trimmed by 4 bases and 3 bases, with 14 bases remaining between them. Germline V gene lookup returns CDR1 SGDLS and CDR2 YYNGEE. The assay was immunoSEQ multiplex PCR, and TCRdb's table has in-frame clones only and misses some. The sample carries about 2 million clones, approximately 94% recorded once. CD45RO-negative, CCR7-positively selected cells formed the naive CD8 fraction, excluding terminally differentiated effector memory CD45RA+ cells. The origin of this receptor is a man between 18 and 35 years old in good health. The sequenced sample was naive CD8+ T cells sorted from blood. The chain joins TRBV9 to TRBJ2-7; D is perhaps TRBD1 or TRBD2 (5 bases each). The CDR3 sequence: CASSQGTSSYEQYF. CDR3 nucleotides: TGTGCCAGCAGCCAAGGGACCTCTAGCTACGAGCAGTACTTC.